This entry concerns a single TCR beta chain. Treatment indicated: preoperative locoregional IRX-2 cytokine immunotherapy. Samples came from a phase Ib trial of preoperative locoregional IRX-2 cytokine immunotherapy. Only in-frame clones appear in the TCRdb table, and some are missing; sequencing was by immunoSEQ multiplex PCR. The table includes under 40,000 clones, about 90% detected once. Deletions cut 1 base from V and 5 bases from J, with 5 bases between. The CDR3 spans 12 residues. This record comes from a study of preoperative IRX-2 immunotherapy in early breast cancer. This rearrangement joins TRBV6-7 to TRBJ1-1; D unresolved. TRBV6-7 is an open reading frame, and its role is uncertain. This sequence originates from a human donor with breast cancer. The sample consisted of tumor tissue, taken after IRX-2 immunotherapy. The DNA for the CDR3 is TGTGCCAGCAGTTACTGGCCAACTGAAGCTTTCTTT. Translation: CASSYWPTEAFF.